Listed below are T cell receptor beta chains from one sample, sequenced in a study of blood T cell repertoires in COVID-19. Some clones are missing from TCRdb's copy, which holds only in-frame ones; the method was immunoSEQ multiplex PCR. The sample lists around 140,000 clones; 65% to 85% were seen once. The sequenced sample was peripheral blood. The receptor source for this set is a woman of 80 years or more with acute or convalescent COVID-19. CDR3s include the opening cysteine and the closing phenylalanine or tryptophan. D genes are given only for firm matches. Size values are once, few and many counts, or a class for expanded clones, and some rows have none.

>TRBV15|NA|TRBJ2-7|13|NA
TGTGCCACCAGTCAACAGGGCGGGTACGAGCAGTACTTC
CATSQQGGYEQYF
>TRBV6-2/TRBV6-3|NA|TRBJ2-1|19|TRBD2
TGTGCCAGCAGTTACTCGGCCAGGGAACGGCTAGCGGTCTACAATGAGCAGTTCTTC
CASSYSARERLAVYNEQFF
>TRBV18|once|TRBJ2-1|13|NA
TGTGCCAGCTCACCCGGGGCCTACAATGAGCAGTTCTTC
CASSPGAYNEQFF
>TRBV4-3|NA|TRBJ2-7|13|NA
TGCGCCAGCAGCGAGGGAAGGTTTGACGAGCAGTACTTC
CASSEGRFDEQYF
>TRBV11-3|NA|TRBJ2-3|15|TRBD2
TGTGCCAGCAGCTTACCCCTAGCGGGAGGGGATACGCAGTATTTT
CASSLPLAGGDTQYF
>TRBV21-1|NA|TRBJ1-2|14|NA
TGTGCCAGCAGGCCCGGGACAGGTTTCTATGGCTACACCTTC
CASRPGTGFYGYTF
>TRBV19|NA|TRBJ1-1|16|NA
TGTGCCAGTAGTAGCCCCCGGTCTACCTTGAACACTGAAGCTTTCTTT
CASSSPRSTLNTEAFF
>TRBV18|NA|TRBJ1-1|14|NA
TGTGCCAGCTCACCGGGGCAGGGGAGCCCTGAAGCTTTCTTT
CASSPGQGSPEAFF
>TRBV9|NA|TRBJ2-7|15|TRBD2
TGTGCCAGCAGCGTAGACCCGGGCGGGAGTTCCGAGCAGTACTTC
CASSVDPGGSSEQYF
>TRBV6-2/TRBV6-3|once|TRBJ2-5|14|NA
TGTGCCAGCAGTTCATCGCCGCGGGCAGAGACCCAGTACTTC
CASSSSPRAETQYF
>TRBV6-2/TRBV6-3|once|TRBJ2-7|15|TRBD2
TGTGCCAGCAGTTCCACCCCTAGCGGGGGCTTGAAGCAGTACTTC
CASSSTPSGGLKQYF
>TRBV5-4|NA|TRBJ2-5|13|NA
TGTGCCAGCAGCTTACCCAGGGCAGAGACCCAGTACTTC
CASSLPRAETQYF
>TRBV7-6|NA|TRBJ2-5|16|TRBD1
TGTGCCAGCAGCCCATCCGGGACAGGGGCCTGGGAGACCCAGTACTTC
CASSPSGTGAWETQYF
>TRBV30|NA|TRBJ2-7|14|NA
TGTGCCTGGAGTGCAGGGTGGAACAGCTACGAGCAGTACTTC
CAWSAGWNSYEQYF
>TRBV18|NA|TRBJ2-7|14|NA
TGTGCCAGCTCACCACAGCAGGAATCCTACGAGCAGTACTTC
CASSPQQESYEQYF
>TRBV12-3/TRBV12-4|NA|TRBJ2-5|13|NA
TGTGCCAGCAGTTTATTATCTCAAGAGACCCAGTACTTC
CASSLLSQETQYF
>TRBV5-8|NA|TRBJ1-6|16|NA
TGTGCCAGCAGCTATTCGACGGGCTCCTATAATTCACCCCTCCACTTT
CASSYSTGSYNSPLHF
>TRBV19|NA|TRBJ1-5|14|NA
TGTGCCAGTAGTAAGGGGCGTGAGGATCAGCCCCAGCATTTT
CASSKGREDQPQHF
>TRBV19|NA|TRBJ2-7|15|TRBD1
TGTGCCAGCAGTATAGGTCAGGGGGCGAGGTACGAGCAGTACTTC
CASSIGQGARYEQYF
>TRBV5-6|once|TRBJ1-2|15|NA
TGTGCCAGCAGCTTGGGCGGGAGAGCTAACTATGGCTACACCTTC
CASSLGGRANYGYTF
>TRBV5-1|once|TRBJ2-1|15|TRBD1
TGCGCCAGCAGCTGGGGACAGGGGGCCAGCAATGAGCAGTTCTTC
CASSWGQGASNEQFF
>TRBV6-4|NA|TRBJ1-2|16|NA
TGTGCCAGCAGTGACATCCACAGGCTATACTTCTATGGCTACACCTTC
CASSDIHRLYFYGYTF
>TRBV4-3|few|TRBJ1-5|14|TRBD1
TGCGCCAGCAGCCAAGCCTCAGGGGGTCAGCCCCAGCATTTT
CASSQASGGQPQHF
>TRBV6-2/TRBV6-3|NA|TRBJ1-1|14|TRBD1
TGTGCCAGCAGTTCCAGGGGGCGAAACACTGAAGCTTTCTTT
CASSSRGRNTEAFF
>TRBV15|NA|TRBJ2-1|15|TRBD2
TGTGCCACCAGCATGGAAGCGGGGGGGGCTAATGAGCAGTTCTTC
CATSMEAGGANEQFF
>TRBV9|NA|TRBJ2-2|15|NA
TGTGCCAGCAGCGTAGGCGGGACGAACACCGGGGAGCTGTTTTTT
CASSVGGTNTGELFF
>TRBV5-8|few|TRBJ2-3|16|TRBD1
TGTGCCAGCAGCTTGGGGACAGGGGGCGGCACAGATACGCAGTATTTT
CASSLGTGGGTDTQYF
>TRBV20-1|NA|TRBJ2-7|13|NA
TGCAGTGCTAGTGGTGGGGGGGCGAACGAGCAGTACTTC
CSASGGGANEQYF
>TRBV6-6|NA|TRBJ2-3|13|NA
TGTGCCAGCAGCCGATACAACACAGATACGCAGTATTTT
CASSRYNTDTQYF
>TRBV19|NA|TRBJ1-5|12|NA
TGTGCCAGTAGTATCCTTAATCAGCCCCAGCATTTT
CASSILNQPQHF
>TRBV10-3|NA|TRBJ2-7|20|TRBD2
TGTGCCATCAGTCCCTCACCCGGACTAGCGGGCCTCCTAAGCTCCTACGAGCAGTACTTC
CAISPSPGLAGLLSSYEQYF
>TRBV19|NA|TRBJ2-7|15|NA
TGTGCCAGTAGTATAGATGGAGGGGGCAGGTACGAGCAGTACTTC
CASSIDGGGRYEQYF
>TRBV7-9|NA|TRBJ2-1|13|NA
TGTGCCAGCAGCCCCCCGTCCTACAATGAGCAGTTCTTC
CASSPPSYNEQFF
>TRBV7-9|few|TRBJ1-2|14|TRBD1
TGTGCCAGCAGCCGGCCTCCAGGGGGGTCAGGCTACACCTTC
CASSRPPGGSGYTF
>TRBV9|NA|TRBJ1-1|14|NA
TGTGCCAGCAGCCCAAGAGGGGGGGGCGTTGAAGCTTTCTTT
CASSPRGGGVEAFF
>TRBV12-5|NA|TRBJ2-3|16|TRBD1
TGTGCTAGTGGTTTGGATCTGGGACAGAGCACAGATACGCAGTATTTT
CASGLDLGQSTDTQYF
>TRBV6-5|NA|TRBJ1-3|16|NA
TGTGCCAGCAGTTCCGAGACACCGAGCTCTGGAAACACCATATATTTT
CASSSETPSSGNTIYF
>TRBV6-5|NA|TRBJ1-1|14|NA
TGTGCCAGCAGTTACGCACAGGGGAACACTGAAGCTTTCTTT
CASSYAQGNTEAFF
>TRBV7-2|NA|TRBJ2-2|15|NA
TGTGCCAGCAGCTTTCGGCGGGACAACACCGGGGAGCTGTTTTTT
CASSFRRDNTGELFF
>TRBV3-1/TRBV3-2|NA|TRBJ1-2|14|NA
TGTGCCAGCAGCCAGATGACAGCTAACTATGGCTACACCTTC
CASSQMTANYGYTF
>TRBV7-2|once|TRBJ2-3|16|TRBD2
TGTGCCAGCAGCTCAGACGCGGGGGGGGGCACAGATACGCAGTATTTT
CASSSDAGGGTDTQYF
>TRBV18|NA|TRBJ1-1|14|NA
TGTGCCAGCTCACCACTAGTCGTGAACACTGAAGCTTTCTTT
CASSPLVVNTEAFF
>TRBV6-2/TRBV6-3|NA|TRBJ1-2|17|NA
TGTGCCAGCAGTAAAGGACAGCCCTTTCCCATTAACTATGGCTACACCTTC
CASSKGQPFPINYGYTF
>TRBV7-2|NA|TRBJ2-1|15|NA
TGTGCCAGCAGCTCAGACTTATTCTCCTACAATGAGCAGTTCTTC
CASSSDLFSYNEQFF
>TRBV5-4|NA|TRBJ1-2|15|TRBD1
TGTGCCAGCAGCTTCCCCATAGGGGGCGACGATGGCTACACCTTC
CASSFPIGGDDGYTF